This T cell receptor beta chain was sequenced in a study of T cells after yellow fever vaccination. Whole-study context: Libraries from low-cell-number fractions were prepared with the SMART-Seq v4 Ultra Low Input RNA kit. Study results and limitations: Although most clonotypes did not, a small share appeared in both CD4 and CD8 compartments. Abundant clonotypes from the bulk population could have been carried over as contaminants into FACS-sorted repertoires.

This CDR3 comprises 15 residues. Germline V gene data show CDR1 as LGHNA and CDR2 as YSLEER. The V gene end was trimmed by 6 bases and the J gene end by 2 bases; junction bases not matched to a gene: 6. Note on this clonotype: Its specificity is unknown.

TCRdb independently ran MiXCR on the 5' RACE reads; one entry per CDR3 protein. The sample lists 310,000 or so distinct CDR3 sequences; 6.8% were seen once. This sequence was found in a young man who received the YFV17D yellow fever vaccine. V is TRBV4-3 and J is TRBJ2-1, with 8 bases fitting TRBD2. The starting material was PBMCs, obtained 45 days after the first yellow fever vaccination. The chain's CDR3 is CASSLRGAPYNEQFF. CDR3 DNA: TGCGCCAGCAGTCTGCGGGGGGCCCCCTACAATGAGCAGTTCTTC.